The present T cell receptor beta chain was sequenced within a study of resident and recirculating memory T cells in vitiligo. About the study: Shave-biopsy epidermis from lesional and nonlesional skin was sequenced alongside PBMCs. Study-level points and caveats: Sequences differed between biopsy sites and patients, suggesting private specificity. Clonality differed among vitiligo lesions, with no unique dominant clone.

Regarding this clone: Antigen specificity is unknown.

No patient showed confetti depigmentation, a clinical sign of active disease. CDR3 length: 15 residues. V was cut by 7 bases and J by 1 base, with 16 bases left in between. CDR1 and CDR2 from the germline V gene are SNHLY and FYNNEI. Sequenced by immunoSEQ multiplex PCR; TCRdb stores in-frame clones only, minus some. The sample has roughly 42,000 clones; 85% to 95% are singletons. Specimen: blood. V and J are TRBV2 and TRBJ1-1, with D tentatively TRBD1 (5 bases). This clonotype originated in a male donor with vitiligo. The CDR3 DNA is TGTGCCAGCACCCGTGGGGCCGACCCGAACACTGAAGCTTTCTTT. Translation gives CASTRGADPNTEAFF.